This T cell receptor (beta chain) is from a study of CD8 T cells in Susac syndrome. The germline V gene encodes CDR1 MDHEN and CDR2 SYDVKM. The CDR3 is 15 amino acids. The trim removed 5 bases at V and 4 bases at J, leaving 6 bases unmatched. Sequencing of TCR beta was undertaken in CD8+ and CD4+ T cells derived from blood. The study used healthy donors as controls matched for age and sex. Reverse transcription of roughly 0.5 to 1 ug RNA was performed with random hexamers. TCR beta CDR3 was amplified by immunoSEQ covering 54 Vbeta and 13 Jbeta. TCRdb fed the immunoSEQ multiplex PCR reads into MiXCR, producing one record per CDR3 protein. The sample lists around 150,000 distinct CDR3 sequences; approximately 95% were seen once.

The origin of this receptor is a human donor in good health. The rearrangement uses TRBV28 and TRBJ2-5, with 11 nucleotides matching TRBD2. What was sequenced was CD8+ T cells from PBMCs. CDR3 protein: CASSAPGLAGETQYF. The CDR3 nucleotides read TGTGCCAGCAGTGCTCCCGGACTAGCGGGAGAGACCCAGTACTTC.